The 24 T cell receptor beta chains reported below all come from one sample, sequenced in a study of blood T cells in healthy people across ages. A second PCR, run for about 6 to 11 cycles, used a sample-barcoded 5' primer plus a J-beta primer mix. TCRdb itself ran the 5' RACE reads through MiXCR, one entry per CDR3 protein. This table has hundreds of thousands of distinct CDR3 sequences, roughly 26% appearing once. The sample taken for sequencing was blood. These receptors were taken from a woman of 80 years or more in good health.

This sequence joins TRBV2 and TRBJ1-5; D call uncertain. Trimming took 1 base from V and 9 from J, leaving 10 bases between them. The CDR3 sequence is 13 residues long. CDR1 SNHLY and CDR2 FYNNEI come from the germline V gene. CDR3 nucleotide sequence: TGTGCCAGCAGTGAAGACAAACTTGGGCCCCAGCATTTT. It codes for CASSEDKLGPQHF.

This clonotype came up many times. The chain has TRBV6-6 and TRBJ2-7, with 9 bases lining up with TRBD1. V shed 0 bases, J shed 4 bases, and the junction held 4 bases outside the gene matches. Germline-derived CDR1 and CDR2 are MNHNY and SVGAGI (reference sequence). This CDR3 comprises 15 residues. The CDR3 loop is CASSYSDRGAYEQYF. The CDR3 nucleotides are TGTGCCAGCAGTTACTCGGACAGGGGAGCATACGAGCAGTACTTC.

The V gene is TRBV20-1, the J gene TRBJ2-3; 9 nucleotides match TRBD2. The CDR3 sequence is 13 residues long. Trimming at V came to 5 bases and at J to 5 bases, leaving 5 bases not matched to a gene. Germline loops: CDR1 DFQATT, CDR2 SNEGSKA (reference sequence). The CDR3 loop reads CSASAGGRDTQYF. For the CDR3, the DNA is TGCAGTGCTTCAGCGGGAGGTAGAGATACGCAGTATTTT.

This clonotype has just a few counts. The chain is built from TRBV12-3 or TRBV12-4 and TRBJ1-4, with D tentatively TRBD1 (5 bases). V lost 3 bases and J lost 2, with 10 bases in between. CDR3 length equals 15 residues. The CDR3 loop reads CASSLWGMTNEKLFF. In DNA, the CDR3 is TGTGCCAGCAGTTTGTGGGGGATGACTAATGAAAAACTGTTTTTT.

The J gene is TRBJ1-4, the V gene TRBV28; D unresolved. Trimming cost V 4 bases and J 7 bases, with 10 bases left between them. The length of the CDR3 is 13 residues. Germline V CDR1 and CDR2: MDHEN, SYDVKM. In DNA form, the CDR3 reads TGTGCCAGCAGTTCACGGAGAGGTGAAAAACTGTTTTTT. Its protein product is CASSSRRGEKLFF.

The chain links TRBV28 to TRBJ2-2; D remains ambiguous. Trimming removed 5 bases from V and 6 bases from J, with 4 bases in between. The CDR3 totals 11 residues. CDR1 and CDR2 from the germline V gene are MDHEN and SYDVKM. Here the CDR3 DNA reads TGTGCCAGCAGTATTGCCGGGGAGCTGTTTTTT. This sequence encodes CASSIAGELFF.

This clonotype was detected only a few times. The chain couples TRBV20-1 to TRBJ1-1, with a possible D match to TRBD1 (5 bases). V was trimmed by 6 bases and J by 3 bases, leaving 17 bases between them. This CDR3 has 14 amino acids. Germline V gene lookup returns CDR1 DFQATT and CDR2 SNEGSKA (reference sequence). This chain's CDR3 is CSAQEWGSDTEAFF. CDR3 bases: TGCAGTGCACAGGAGTGGGGGTCGGACACTGAAGCTTTCTTT.

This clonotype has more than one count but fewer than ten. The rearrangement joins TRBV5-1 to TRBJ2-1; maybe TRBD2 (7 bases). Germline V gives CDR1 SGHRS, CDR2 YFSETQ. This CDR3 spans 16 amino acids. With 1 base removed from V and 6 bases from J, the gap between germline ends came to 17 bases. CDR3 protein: CASSLRGGGGGNEQFF. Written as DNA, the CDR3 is TGCGCCAGCAGCTTGAGGGGCGGGGGAGGGGGCAATGAGCAGTTCTTC.

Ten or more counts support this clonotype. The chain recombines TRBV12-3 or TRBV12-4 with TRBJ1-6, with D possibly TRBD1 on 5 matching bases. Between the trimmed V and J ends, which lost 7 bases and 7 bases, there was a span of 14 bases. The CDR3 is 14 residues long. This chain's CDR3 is CASTSRDGNSPLHF. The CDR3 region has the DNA TGTGCCAGCACCTCTCGGGACGGAAATTCACCCCTCCACTTT.

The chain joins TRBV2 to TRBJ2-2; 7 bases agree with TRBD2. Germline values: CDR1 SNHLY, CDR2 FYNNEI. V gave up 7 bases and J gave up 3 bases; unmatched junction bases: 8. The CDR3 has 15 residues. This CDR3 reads CASNWRGGDTGELFF. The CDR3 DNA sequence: TGTGCCAGCAATTGGAGGGGAGGGGACACCGGGGAGCTGTTTTTT.

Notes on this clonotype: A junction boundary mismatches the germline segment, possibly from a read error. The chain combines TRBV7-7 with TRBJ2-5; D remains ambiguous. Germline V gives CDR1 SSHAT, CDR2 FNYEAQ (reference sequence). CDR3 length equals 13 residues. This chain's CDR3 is CASSVPGQEAQYF. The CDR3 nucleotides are TGTGCTAGCAGCGTCCCCGGCCAAGAGGCCCAGTACTTC.

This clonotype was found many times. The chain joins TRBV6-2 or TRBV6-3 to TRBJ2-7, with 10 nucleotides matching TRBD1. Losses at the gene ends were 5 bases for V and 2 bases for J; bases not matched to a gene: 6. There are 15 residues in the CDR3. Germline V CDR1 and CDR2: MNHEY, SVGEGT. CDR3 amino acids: CASSTRDRGPYEQYF. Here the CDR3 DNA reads TGTGCCAGCAGTACCCGGGACAGGGGTCCCTACGAGCAGTACTTC.

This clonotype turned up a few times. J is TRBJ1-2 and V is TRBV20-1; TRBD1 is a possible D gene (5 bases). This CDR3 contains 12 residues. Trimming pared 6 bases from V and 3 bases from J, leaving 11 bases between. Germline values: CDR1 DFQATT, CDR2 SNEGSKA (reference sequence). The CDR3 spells CSASGGHYGYTF. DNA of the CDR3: TGCAGTGCCAGTGGGGGACACTATGGCTACACCTTC.

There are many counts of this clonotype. CDR3 in DNA: TGCAGCGTTGACAGCCAATTCACCGGGGAGCTGTTTTTT. Amino acid sequence: CSVDSQFTGELFF. The V call is TRBV29-1, the J call TRBJ2-2; no firm D call. The V and J ends lost 3 bases and 4 bases respectively, with 9 bases between them. Per germline, CDR1 SQVTM and CDR2 ANQGSEA. This CDR3 spans 13 amino acids.

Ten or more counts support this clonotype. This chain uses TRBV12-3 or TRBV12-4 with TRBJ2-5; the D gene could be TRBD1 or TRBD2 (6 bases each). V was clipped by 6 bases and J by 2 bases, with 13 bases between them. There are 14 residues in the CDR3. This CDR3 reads CASSIQGGQETQYF. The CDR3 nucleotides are TGTGCCAGCAGCATACAGGGAGGACAAGAGACCCAGTACTTC.

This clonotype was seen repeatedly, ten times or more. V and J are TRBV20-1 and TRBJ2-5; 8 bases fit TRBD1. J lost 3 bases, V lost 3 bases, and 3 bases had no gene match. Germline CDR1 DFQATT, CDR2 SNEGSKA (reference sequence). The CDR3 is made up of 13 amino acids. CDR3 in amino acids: CSASRGRKETQYF. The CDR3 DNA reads TGCAGTGCTAGCAGGGGGCGGAAAGAGACCCAGTACTTC.

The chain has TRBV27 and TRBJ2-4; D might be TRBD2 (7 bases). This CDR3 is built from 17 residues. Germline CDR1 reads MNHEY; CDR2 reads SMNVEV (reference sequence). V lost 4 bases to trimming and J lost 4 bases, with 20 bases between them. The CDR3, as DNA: TGTGCCAGCAGTTCCCGGGAGGACGGACAGCGAAAAAACATTCAGTACTTC. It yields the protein CASSSREDGQRKNIQYF.

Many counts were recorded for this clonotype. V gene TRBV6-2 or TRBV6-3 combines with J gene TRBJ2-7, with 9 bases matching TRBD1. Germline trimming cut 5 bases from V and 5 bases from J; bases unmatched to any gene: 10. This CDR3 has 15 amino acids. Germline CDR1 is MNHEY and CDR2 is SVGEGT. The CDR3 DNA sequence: TGTGCCAGCAGTCCTGGTGGGACAGGGAAGGACGAGCAGTACTTC. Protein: CASSPGGTGKDEQYF.

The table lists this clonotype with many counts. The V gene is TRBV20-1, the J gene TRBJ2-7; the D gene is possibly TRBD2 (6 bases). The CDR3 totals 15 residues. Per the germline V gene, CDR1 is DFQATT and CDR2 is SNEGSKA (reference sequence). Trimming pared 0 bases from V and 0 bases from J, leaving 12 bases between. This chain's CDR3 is CSARDWGTLSYEQYF. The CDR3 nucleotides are TGCAGTGCTAGAGATTGGGGGACTCTCTCCTACGAGCAGTACTTC.

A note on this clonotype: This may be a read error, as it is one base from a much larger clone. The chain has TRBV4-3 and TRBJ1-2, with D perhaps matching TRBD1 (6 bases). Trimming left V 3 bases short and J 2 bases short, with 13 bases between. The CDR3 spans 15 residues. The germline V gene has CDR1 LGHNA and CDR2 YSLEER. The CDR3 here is CASSQGGSKNYGYTF. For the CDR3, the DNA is TGCGCCAGCAGCCAGGGGGGCAGCAAGAACTATGGCTACACCTTC.

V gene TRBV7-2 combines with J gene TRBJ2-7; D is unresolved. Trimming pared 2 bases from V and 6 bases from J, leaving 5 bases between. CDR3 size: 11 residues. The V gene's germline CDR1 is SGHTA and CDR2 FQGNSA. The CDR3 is CASSLMSEQYF. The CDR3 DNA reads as TGTGCCAGCAGCTTAATGTCCGAGCAGTACTTC.

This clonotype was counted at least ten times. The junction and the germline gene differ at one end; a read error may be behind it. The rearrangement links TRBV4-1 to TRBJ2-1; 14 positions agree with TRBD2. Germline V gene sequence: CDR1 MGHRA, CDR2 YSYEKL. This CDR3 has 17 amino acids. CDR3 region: CASSQPRLAGGLNEQFF. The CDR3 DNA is TGTGCCAGCAGCCAACCCCGACTAGCGGGGGGGCTTAATGAGCAGTTCTTC.

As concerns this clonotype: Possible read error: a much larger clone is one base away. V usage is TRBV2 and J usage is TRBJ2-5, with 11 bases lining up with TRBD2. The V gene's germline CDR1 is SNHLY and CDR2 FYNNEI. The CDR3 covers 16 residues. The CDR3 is CACSAGTSGLKETQYF. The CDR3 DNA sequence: TGTGCCTGCAGCGCCGGGACTAGCGGACTCAAAGAGACCCAGTACTTC.

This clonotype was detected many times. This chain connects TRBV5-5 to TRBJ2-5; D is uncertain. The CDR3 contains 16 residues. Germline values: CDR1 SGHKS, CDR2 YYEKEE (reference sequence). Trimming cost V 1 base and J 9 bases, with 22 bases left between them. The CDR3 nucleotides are TGTGCCAGCAGCTTGTTTACTGGTCAGCCAAGAGAACCCCAGTACTTC. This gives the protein CASSLFTGQPREPQYF.